Listed here are 13 T cell receptor beta chains from one sample, sequenced in a study of cytomegalovirus exposure and HLA in healthy donors. Researchers ran the PCR with 60 Vbeta and 13 Jbeta primers. Some clones are missing from TCRdb's copy, which holds only in-frame ones; the method was immunoSEQ multiplex PCR. The sample records approximately 250,000 clones, roughly 73% being singletons. Sequencing was done on a sample of PBMCs. These receptors were collected from a boy younger than 18 in good health and CMV-seronegative.

The chain couples TRBV18 to TRBJ1-1; D call uncertain. Germline V gene lookup returns CDR1 KGHSH and CDR2 LQKENI. CDR3 size: 14 residues. Trimming cost V 3 bases and J 1 base, with 9 bases left between them. CDR3 sequence: CASSPVSPNTEAFF. The CDR3 DNA sequence: TGTGCCAGCTCACCTGTATCCCCGAACACTGAAGCTTTCTTT.

A few counts support this clone. The V call is TRBV5-6, the J call TRBJ2-1; no reliable D call. Trimming removed 4 bases at V and 4 bases at J, with 9 bases between. Germline CDR1 reads SGHDT; CDR2 reads YYEEEE. The CDR3 covers 13 residues. The CDR3 sequence is CASSPGQYNEQFF. CDR3 bases: TGTGCCAGCAGCCCCGGTCAATACAATGAGCAGTTCTTC.

This chain joins TRBV19 and TRBJ2-3; D is perhaps TRBD2 (6 bases). V was pared by 6 bases and J by 8 bases, with 18 bases between. CDR1 LNHDA and CDR2 SQIVND come from the germline V gene (reference sequence). This CDR3 comprises 14 residues. The CDR3 bases are TGTGCCAGTAGCTCCTGGGGACTCGTGGGTACGCAGTATTTT. Residues: CASSSWGLVGTQYF.

The chain employs TRBV27 and TRBJ1-1, with a possible D match to TRBD1 (5 bases). V lost 5 bases, J lost 5 bases, and 12 bases lay in between. The CDR3 covers 13 residues. Germline loops: CDR1 MNHEY, CDR2 SMNVEV (reference sequence). CDR3 sequence reads: CASSQNRGTEAFF. The DNA for the CDR3 is TGTGCCAGCAGTCAAAATCGGGGGACTGAAGCTTTCTTT.

The chain combines TRBV5-4 with TRBJ2-2; 7 nucleotides line up with TRBD1. The CDR3 loop spans 14 amino acids. In germline, CDR1 is SGHNT, CDR2 YYREEE (reference sequence). With V trimmed by 7 bases and J by 5 bases, 8 bases remained unmatched. The CDR3 region has the DNA TGTGCCAGCGGATCGAACAGGGGTACCGGGGAGCTGTTTTTT. Its protein product is CASGSNRGTGELFF.

V usage is TRBV6-4 and J usage is TRBJ1-2, with a tentative D call TRBD1 (6 bases). There are 14 residues in the CDR3. V lost 4 bases and J 1 base, leaving 10 bases between the germline ends. Germline V gene sequence: CDR1 MRHNA, CDR2 SNTAGT. The CDR3 DNA reads as TGTGCCAGCAGTGGCGCAGGGGTTAACTATGGCTACACCTTC. Encoded protein: CASSGAGVNYGYTF.

The rearrangement links TRBV7-8 to TRBJ2-7; 10 nucleotides line up with TRBD1. This CDR3 is built from 14 residues. After removal of 5 bases from V and 4 bases from J, the junction contained 5 bases not matched to a gene. Germline V gene data show CDR1 as SGHVS and CDR2 as FQNEAQ. CDR3 sequence: CASSGDRGMYEQYF. In DNA form, the CDR3 reads TGTGCCAGCAGCGGGGACAGGGGAATGTACGAGCAGTACTTC.

J is TRBJ2-5 and V is TRBV5-1; 10 nucleotides align to TRBD2. The last part of the DNA fits TRBJ2-7 better; the J call may be wrong. The CDR3 length is 16 residues. Germline CDR1 reads SGHRS; CDR2 reads YFSETQ. The CDR3 loop is CASSYGLADVSYEQYF. In DNA form, the CDR3 reads TGCGCCAGCAGCTACGGACTAGCGGACGTCTCCTACGAGCAGTACTTC.

This clone has more than one count but fewer than ten. V gene TRBV30 combines with J gene TRBJ1-1, with D perhaps matching TRBD1 (6 bases). This CDR3 comprises 13 residues. Trimming cost V 6 bases and J 4 bases, with 15 bases left between them. Germline V lookup: CDR1 GTSNPN, CDR2 SVGIG (reference sequence). CDR3 loop: CACVNTGFTEAFF. Here the CDR3 DNA reads TGTGCCTGCGTTAATACAGGGTTCACTGAAGCTTTCTTT.

This clone occurred a few times. The gene calls are TRBV6-4 and TRBJ2-1; 8 bases match TRBD2. Germline V CDR1 and CDR2: MRHNA, SNTAGT. J lost 8 bases, V lost 5 bases, and 5 bases had no gene match. There are 13 residues in the CDR3. The CDR3 reads CASSPAGGDEQFF. In DNA, the CDR3 is TGTGCCAGCAGTCCGGCGGGGGGCGATGAGCAGTTCTTC.

V usage is TRBV2 and J usage is TRBJ2-5, with D hard to call. With 2 bases removed from V and 4 bases from J, the gap between germline ends came to 17 bases. The germline V gene encodes CDR1 SNHLY and CDR2 FYNNEI. There are 16 residues in the CDR3. The CDR3 loop is CASSELSDRVTETQYF. The CDR3 bases are TGTGCCAGCAGTGAACTAAGTGACCGGGTCACAGAGACCCAGTACTTC.

The rearrangement links TRBV30 to TRBJ1-1, with 9 bases that match TRBD1. Germline trimming cut 1 base from V and 4 bases from J; bases unmatched to any gene: 7. Germline CDR1 GTSNPN, CDR2 SVGIG (reference sequence). The CDR3 runs to 15 residues. The CDR3 DNA reads as TGTGCCTGGAGTGACAGGGGGCGCTGGAGCACTGAAGCTTTCTTT. It specifies CAWSDRGRWSTEAFF.

The chain is built from TRBV19 and TRBJ1-1; D perhaps matches TRBD1 (5 bases). The CDR3 extends over 14 amino acids. The ends were cut back, 6 bases at V and 5 bases at J, with 16 bases in the middle. Germline loops: CDR1 LNHDA, CDR2 SQIVND (reference sequence). CDR3 amino acids: CASSPTLGGTEAFF. CDR3 nucleotides: TGTGCCAGTAGCCCCACACTTGGGGGGACTGAAGCTTTCTTT.